Below, one TCR beta chain is given with its context. This clone was detected a few times. Its antigen has not been determined. No base quality information exists; no much larger clone differs at one position. From the cysteine through the phenylalanine, the CDR3 covers 14 amino acids. The kept DNA is CDR3 alone, 42 bases in frame from the first base. Taken from the germline V gene (reference sequence), the CDR1 and CDR2 loops are SGHNT and YYREEE. Trimming removed 1 base from V and 9 bases from J, leaving 14 bases between the germline ends. The data were taken from a study of OX40 agonist ivuxolimab in advanced cancers. Regarding the study in general: Ivuxolimab was an agonistic, fully human IgG2 monoclonal antibody directed against OX40 (CD134), a costimulatory receptor. The paper covers the monotherapy dose-escalation part of the phase I ivuxolimab trial, which included N of about 51 patients. Among the approximately 54 dose-escalation patients, some 20 had hepatocellular carcinoma, 15 melanoma, 9 renal cell carcinoma and 9 head and neck cancer. Peripheral TCRbeta sequencing was intended to test whether TCR sequence diversity was altered and clonal T-cell expansion was caused by ivuxolimab. Prior anti-PD-1, anti-PD-L1 or anti-CTLA-4 therapy was permitted, and 35% to 40% of dose-escalation patients had received checkpoint inhibitors. In the dose-escalation cohort, around 80% of patients were male, and the mean age was approximately 60 years with a range of about 20 to 80. Partial responses occurred in three dose-escalation patients, of whom one had hepatocellular carcinoma and two had cutaneous melanoma. Intravenous ivuxolimab was administered to patients every 2 weeks at six dose levels: 0.01, 0.1, 0.3, 1.5, 3 and 10 mg/kg. General findings and caveats noted by the study authors: After ivuxolimab, expanded clones were on average more numerous among CD8+ T cells than among CD4+ T cells. At doses of 0.1 to 3.0 mg/kg, clonal expansion of both CD4+ and CD8+ T cells in blood was seen between baseline and week 6. The antigen specificity of the peripheral T cells that underwent clonal expansion was not determined. Low levels of normalized T-cell clonal expansion were also shown by some nonresponding patients. In the 0.1-3.0 mg/kg groups, partial responders had among the lowest normalized peripheral clonal expansion, particularly in CD8+ T cells.

Patients with a history of autoimmune disease or receiving systemic immunosuppression were excluded from the trial. Peripheral blood for TCR sequencing was collected from all dose cohorts at baseline, on cycle 4 day 1, and on cycle 7 day 1. The samples were drawn from a first-in-human, open-label, multicenter phase I dose-escalation trial of ivuxolimab. Adults with locally advanced or metastatic head and neck squamous cell, hepatocellular, melanoma or renal cell carcinoma were enrolled in the trial. Before TCR sequencing, CD4+ T cells and CD8+ T cells were sorted from peripheral blood as separate populations. Genomic DNA was extracted from sorted cells for sequencing of the TCRbeta CDR3 region. The immunoSEQ Assay was used to sequence the TCRbeta CDR3 regions. Drawn from immuneACCESS, this table holds only the in-frame rearrangements with V and J called that TCRdb kept. Clones are partly lost; checked studies trace under half to an unresolved V gene and leave the rest unexplained. The sample table holds some 47,000 clones, of which 80% were seen once. Nearly 7% of the sample is taken by the ten largest.

Recombination linked TRBV5-4 to TRBJ2-1, with a tentative D gene TRBD2 over 7 matching bases. The TCR originated in an adult with an advanced solid tumor such as melanoma, head and neck, liver or kidney cancer. Source: CD4+ or CD8+ T cells sorted from blood, taken in a trial of the OX40 agonist ivuxolimab. CDR3 protein: CASSLPRGGREQFF. In nucleotide form, the sequence is TGTGCCAGCAGCTTGCCGAGGGGGGGGCGTGAGCAGTTCTTC.